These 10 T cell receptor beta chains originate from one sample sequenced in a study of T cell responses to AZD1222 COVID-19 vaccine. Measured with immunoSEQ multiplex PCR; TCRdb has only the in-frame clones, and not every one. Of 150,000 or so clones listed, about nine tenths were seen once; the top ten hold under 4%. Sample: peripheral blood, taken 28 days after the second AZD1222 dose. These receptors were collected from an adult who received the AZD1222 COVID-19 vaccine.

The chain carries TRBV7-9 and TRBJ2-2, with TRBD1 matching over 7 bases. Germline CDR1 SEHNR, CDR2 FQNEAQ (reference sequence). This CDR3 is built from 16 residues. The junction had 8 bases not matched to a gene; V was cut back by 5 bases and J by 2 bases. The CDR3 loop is CASSQNRDSNTGELFF. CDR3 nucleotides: TGTGCCAGCAGCCAAAACCGGGACAGCAACACCGGGGAGCTGTTTTTT.

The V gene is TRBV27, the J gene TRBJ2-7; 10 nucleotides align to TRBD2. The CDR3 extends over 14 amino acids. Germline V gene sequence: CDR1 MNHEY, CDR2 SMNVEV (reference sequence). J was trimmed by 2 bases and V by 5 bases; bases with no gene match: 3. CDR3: CASSPTSGTYEQYF. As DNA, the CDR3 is TGTGCCAGCAGTCCAACTAGCGGGACCTACGAGCAGTACTTC.

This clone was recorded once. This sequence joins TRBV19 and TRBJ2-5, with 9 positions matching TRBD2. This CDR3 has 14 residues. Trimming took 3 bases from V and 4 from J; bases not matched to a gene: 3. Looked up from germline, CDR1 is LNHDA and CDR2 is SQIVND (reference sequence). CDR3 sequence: CASSMLAGVETQYF. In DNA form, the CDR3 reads TGTGCCAGTAGTATGTTAGCGGGAGTAGAGACCCAGTACTTC.

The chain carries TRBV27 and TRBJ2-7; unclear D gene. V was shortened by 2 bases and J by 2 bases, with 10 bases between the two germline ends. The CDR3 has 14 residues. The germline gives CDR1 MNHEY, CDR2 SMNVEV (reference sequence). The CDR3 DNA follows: TGTGCCAGCAGTTTAGGGGTTCCACCCTACGAGCAGTACTTC. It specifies CASSLGVPPYEQYF.

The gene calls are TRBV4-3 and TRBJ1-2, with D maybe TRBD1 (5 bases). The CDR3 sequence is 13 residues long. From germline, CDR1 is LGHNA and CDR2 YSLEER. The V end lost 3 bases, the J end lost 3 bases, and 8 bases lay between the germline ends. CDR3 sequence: CASSHREYYGYTF. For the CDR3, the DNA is TGCGCCAGCAGCCACAGGGAGTACTATGGCTACACCTTC.

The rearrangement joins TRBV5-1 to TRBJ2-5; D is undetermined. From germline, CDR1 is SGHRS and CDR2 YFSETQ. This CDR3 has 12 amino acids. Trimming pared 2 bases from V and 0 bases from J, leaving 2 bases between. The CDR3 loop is CASSLNQETQYF. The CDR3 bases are TGCGCCAGCAGCTTAAACCAAGAGACCCAGTACTTC.

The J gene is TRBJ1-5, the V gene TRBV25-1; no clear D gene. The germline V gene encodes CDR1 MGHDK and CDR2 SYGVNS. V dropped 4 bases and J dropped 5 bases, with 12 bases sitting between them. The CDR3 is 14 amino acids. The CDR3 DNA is TGTGCCAGCAGTGCCACCGGCAGTCATCAGCCCCAGCATTTT. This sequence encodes CASSATGSHQPQHF.

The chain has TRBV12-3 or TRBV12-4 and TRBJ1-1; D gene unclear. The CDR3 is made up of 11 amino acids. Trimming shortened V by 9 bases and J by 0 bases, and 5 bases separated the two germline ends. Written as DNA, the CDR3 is TGTGCCAGTAAGATGAACACTGAAGCTTTCTTT. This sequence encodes CASKMNTEAFF.

CDR3 in DNA: TGTGCCAGCAAGTCGTTGGACAACCCTAACTATGGCTACACCTTC. Translation gives CASKSLDNPNYGYTF. The genes are TRBV27 and TRBJ1-2, with a possible D match to TRBD1 (5 bases). Germline values: CDR1 MNHEY, CDR2 SMNVEV (reference sequence). V lost 7 bases and J 0 bases, leaving 15 bases between the germline ends. This CDR3 spans 15 amino acids.

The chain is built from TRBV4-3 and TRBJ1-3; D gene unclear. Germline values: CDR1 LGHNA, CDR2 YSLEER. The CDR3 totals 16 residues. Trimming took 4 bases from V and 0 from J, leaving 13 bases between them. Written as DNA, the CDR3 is TGCGCCAGCAGCCCGAAGACGGGAGTCTCTGGAAACACCATATATTTT. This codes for CASSPKTGVSGNTIYF.